A selection of T cell receptor beta chains follows, all from one sample in a study of cytomegalovirus exposure and HLA in healthy donors. Sequencing was performed with immunoSEQ multiplex PCR; in TCRdb, only in-frame clones are kept and a portion is missing. The data show roughly 120,000 clones, about 70% seen once. The sequenced sample was PBMCs. These TCRs come from a woman in her forties in good health and CMV-seronegative. Each CDR3 is given without its conserved first and last residue.

V gene | CDR3 protein
TRBV7-8 | ASSLQGVGNQPQH
TRBV4-3 | ASSQDRGSGANVLT
TRBV13 | ASSFLAGEDYEQY
TRBV18 | ASSPRFGDSGANVLT
TRBV7-8 | ASSLFVLPGQHTGELF
TRBV18 | ASSPEAVSNQPQH
TRBV9 | ASSPIPGGSYEQY
TRBV2 | ASSESLYTIY
TRBV7-2 | ASSLGSAITGELF
TRBV7-9 | ASSRIQGMNEKLF
TRBV11-2 | ASSIQREGYNEQF
TRBV5-1 | ASSTQDRDDEQF
TRBV30 | AWSVGSQETQY
TRBV28 | ASSTINRTPPYEQY
TRBV9 | ASSVVRGPLI